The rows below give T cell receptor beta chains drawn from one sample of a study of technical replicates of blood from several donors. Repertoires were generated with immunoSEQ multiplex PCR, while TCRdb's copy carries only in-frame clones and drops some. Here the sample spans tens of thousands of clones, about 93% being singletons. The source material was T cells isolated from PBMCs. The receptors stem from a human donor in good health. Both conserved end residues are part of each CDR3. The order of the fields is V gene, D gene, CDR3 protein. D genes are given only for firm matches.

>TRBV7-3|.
CASSLGPGAYNEQFF
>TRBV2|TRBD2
CASSGSGVYEQYF
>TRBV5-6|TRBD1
CASSVPGQGNYGYTF
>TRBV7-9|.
CASSFGGITYEQYF
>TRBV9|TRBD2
CASSITWGGTYEQYF
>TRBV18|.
CASSLQGFDNEQFF
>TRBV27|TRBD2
CASSLLREVLYEQYF
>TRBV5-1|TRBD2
CASSRGLAGGPFSYEQYF
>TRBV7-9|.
CASSARGGVNEKLFF
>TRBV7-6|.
CASSRTSSNYNEQFF
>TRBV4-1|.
CASSQEIPFAGELFF
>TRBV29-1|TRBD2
CSVEALAGVKYNEQFF
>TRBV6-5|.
CASASQQGPYGYTF
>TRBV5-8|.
CASRQRTSYEQYF
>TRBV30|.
CAWTVQDNSPLHF
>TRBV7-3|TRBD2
CASSLASGRTGGEQFF
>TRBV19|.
CASGGKRFEKLFF
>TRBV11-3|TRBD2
CASSFRWRGGSYEQFF
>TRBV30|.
CAWRRGSTDTQYF
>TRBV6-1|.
CASSEVKGGTEAFF
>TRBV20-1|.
CSARVVNEQFF
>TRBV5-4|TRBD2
CASSPVAGSSYNEQFF
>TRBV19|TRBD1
CASSIEGTGAYGYTF
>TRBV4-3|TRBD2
CASSQASWTSGHNEQFF
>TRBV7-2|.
CASSLLAYEQYF
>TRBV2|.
CASGEELARAEKTQYF
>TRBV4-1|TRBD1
CASSQDGGQGVFQPQHF
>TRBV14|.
CASSAMELITDTQYF
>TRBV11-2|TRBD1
CASMERGLYFSETQYF
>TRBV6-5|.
CASSTRVSPLHF
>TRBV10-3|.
CAISDRDTNYGYTF
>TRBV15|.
CATSRDGAGAYNEQFF
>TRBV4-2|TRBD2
CASSQDFTAGGPTGELFF
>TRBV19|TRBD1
CASGHRDRGLGAFF
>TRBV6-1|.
CASSEVVSGAYEQYF
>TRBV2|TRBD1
CASRRTGWDEQYF
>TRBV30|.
CAWSFGGSSYNEQFF
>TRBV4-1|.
CASSHPELSKPQHF
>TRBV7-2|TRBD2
CASSVTSGRVSYEQYF
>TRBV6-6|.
CASSSGGAGYGTQYF
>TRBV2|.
CASSGGTDTQYF
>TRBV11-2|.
CASSLERSGQETQYF
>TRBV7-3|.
CASSSQRGEQFF
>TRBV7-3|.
CASSLKESGPGELFF
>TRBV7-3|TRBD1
CASSSGTDFPNEQFF
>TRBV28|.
CASSLPYQPQHF
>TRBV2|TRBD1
CASSRGVTNEKLFF
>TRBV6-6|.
CASSAGAGANVLTF
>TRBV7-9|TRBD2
CASSLALAGGNSYNEQFF
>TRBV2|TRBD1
CASSAQGVDTEAFF
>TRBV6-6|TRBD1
CASSTQGASNTEAFF